Below, 5 T cell receptor beta chains from the same sample are listed, as sequenced in a study of glioma-infiltrating T cells after dendritic cell vaccination listed by TCRdb under 2016. Preparation of the library involved the immunoSEQ multiplex PCR assay. TCRdb re-hosts the immuneACCESS table, in-frame sequences only. Its copies lack some clones; in the studies checked, an unresolved V gene accounts for under half of them, and the cause for the rest is not known. The sample table holds 85,000 to 100,000 clones, of which 75% to 90% were seen once. The top ten clonotypes cover under 6.5% of the sample. Explained via the paper, the time point label denotes: after dendritic cell vaccination, including at tumor progression/relapse. Sequenced material: blood, taken after dendritic cell vaccination. The receptors stem from a human donor with glioblastoma.

The chain is built from TRBV6-1 and TRBJ1-2; the match to TRBD1 covers 7 bases. The CDR3 runs 16 residues. Trimming removed 2 bases from V and 4 bases from J; junction bases left unmatched: 10. Looked up from germline, CDR1 is MNHNS and CDR2 is SASEGT. CDR3 coding DNA: TGTGCCAGCAGTGAACACTTCCAGGGACAGACCTATGGCTACACCTTC. This sequence encodes CASSEHFQGQTYGYTF.

The chain links TRBV18 to TRBJ1-4; D perhaps matches TRBD1 (6 bases). Germline values: CDR1 KGHSH, CDR2 LQKENI. This CDR3 has 14 residues. Trimming shortened V by 4 bases and J by 4 bases, and 10 bases separated the two germline ends. CDR3 DNA: TGTGCCAGCTCACGTCGGGACAATAATGAAAAACTGTTTTTT. It codes for CASSRRDNNEKLFF.

The gene calls are TRBV6-6 and TRBJ1-4; D is ambiguous. The CDR3 has 15 amino acids. The germline V and J ends were trimmed by 0 bases and 6 bases, with 11 bases remaining between them. The germline V gene has CDR1 MNHNY and CDR2 SVGAGI (reference sequence). The CDR3 protein is CASSYSRQNDEKLFF. DNA of the CDR3: TGTGCCAGCAGTTACTCGAGGCAGAACGATGAAAAACTGTTTTTT.

This clone was recorded a few times. The chain joins TRBV5-1 to TRBJ2-5; D possibly corresponds to TRBD2 (5 bases). Germline loops: CDR1 SGHRS, CDR2 YFSETQ. V shed 0 bases and J shed 5 bases, with 14 bases lying between them. The CDR3 has 15 amino acids. The CDR3 region has the DNA TGCGCCAGCAGCTTGGGTCCGGGGTTGGCGGAGACCCAGTACTTC. Its protein product is CASSLGPGLAETQYF. Based on the CDR3 plus reference TRBV5-1 and TRBJ2-5, the full variable domain is KAGVTQTPRYLIKTRGQQVTLSCSPISGHRSVSWYQQTPGQGLQFLFEYFSETQRNKGNFPGRFSGRQFSNSRSEMNVSTLELGDSALYLCASSLGPGLAETQYFGPGTRLLVL.

This clone was found a few times. The chain combines TRBV11-1 with TRBJ2-7; D uncertain. Germline CDR1 reads SGHAT; CDR2 reads FQDESV (reference sequence). CDR3 length: 16 residues. V was trimmed by 4 bases and J by 0 bases, leaving 16 bases between them. The CDR3, as DNA: TGTGCCAGCAGCTCCTCGCGCTTCCGGAGCTCCTACGAGCAGTACTTC. Amino acid sequence: CASSSSRFRSSYEQYF.